The next 22 T cell receptor beta chains were all read from a single sample in a study of cytomegalovirus exposure and HLA in healthy donors (TCRdb year 2017). The library was made by the immunoSEQ multiplex PCR assay. For the multiplex PCR, a mixture combining 60 forward primers for TCR Vbeta segments and 13 reverse primers for TCR Jbeta segments was used. TCRdb took this table from immuneACCESS and kept in-frame rearrangements with V and J called. Such tables lack part of the clones; where checked against another copy, unresolved V genes explain under half of the gap, and the rest is unexplained. The sample yields about 150,000 clones; roughly 70% were counted once. The biggest ten clones account for around 1.6% of the sample. Sequencing was done on a sample of PBMCs. The receptors originated from a human donor in good health.

The V gene is TRBV9, the J gene TRBJ2-3; weak D call: TRBD1 (6 bases). Trimming stripped 3 bases from V and 2 bases from J, with 13 bases between. Germline loops: CDR1 SGDLS, CDR2 YYNGEE. The CDR3 spans 15 residues. The CDR3 here is CASSGRGHATDTQYF. CDR3 nucleotide sequence: TGTGCCAGCAGCGGCAGGGGTCATGCCACAGATACGCAGTATTTT. Using reference TRBV9 and TRBJ2-3 for the parts outside the CDR3, the full variable domain is DSGVTQTPKHLITATGQRVTLRCSPRSGDLSVYWYQQSLDQGLQFLIQYYNGEERAKGNILERFSAQQFPDLHSELNLSSLELGDSALYFCASSGRGHATDTQYFGPGTRLTVL.

V and J are TRBV14 and TRBJ2-3, with TRBD2 matching 7 bases. V lost 1 base and J lost 2; bases outside the gene matches: 3. The CDR3 has 15 amino acids. Per germline, CDR1 SGHDN and CDR2 FVKESK. The CDR3 region has the DNA TGTGCCAGCAGCCAAGCGGGGGGTTACACAGATACGCAGTATTTT. This translates into CASSQAGGYTDTQYF.

The chain joins TRBV28 to TRBJ2-7, with D tentatively TRBD1 (5 bases). From germline, CDR1 is MDHEN and CDR2 SYDVKM. CDR3 length: 15 residues. Trimming pared 4 bases from V and 3 bases from J, leaving 16 bases between. CDR3: CASSSRSREGYEQYF. DNA of the CDR3: TGTGCCAGCAGTTCCCGGAGCAGGGAAGGCTACGAGCAGTACTTC.

This clone has a handful of counts. CDR3 nucleotides: TGTGCCAGCAGTTATGTGGGGACAGGAACCTACGAGCAGTACTTC. As protein: CASSYVGTGTYEQYF. The chain recombines TRBV6-6 with TRBJ2-7, with 8 bases aligning to TRBD1. V lost 3 bases to trimming and J lost 2 bases; unmatched junction nucleotides: 6. Germline V gene sequence: CDR1 MNHNY, CDR2 SVGAGI (reference sequence). CDR3 length: 15 residues.

The chain employs TRBV6-1 and TRBJ2-1, with TRBD2 identical over 10 bases. The CDR3 length is 15 residues. Germline loops: CDR1 MNHNS, CDR2 SASEGT. Trimming cost V 11 bases and J 5 bases; bases outside gene matches: 12. This chain's CDR3 is CAGMGPSGSHNEQFF. The CDR3 nucleotides read TGTGCCGGAATGGGTCCTAGCGGGAGTCACAATGAGCAGTTCTTC.

The chain carries TRBV11-3 and TRBJ2-5; TRBD2 matches at 10 bases. Germline CDR1 is SGHNT and CDR2 is YENEEA. V lost 5 bases to trimming and J lost 4 bases; unmatched junction nucleotides: 7. This CDR3 is 15 amino acids long. For the CDR3, the DNA is TGTGCCAGCAGCCCCAGCGGGAGGGGTGGAGAGACCCAGTACTTC. Translated, it gives CASSPSGRGGETQYF.

CDR3 sequence reads: CASSRQEFIYEQYF. The CDR3 nucleotides are TGTGCCAGCAGTCGACAGGAGTTTATCTACGAGCAGTACTTC. The chain combines TRBV11-2 with TRBJ2-7, with a tentative D call TRBD1 (6 bases). The CDR3 totals 14 residues. Germline values: CDR1 SGHAT, CDR2 FQNNGV. Trimming took 6 bases from V and 3 from J, leaving 15 bases between them.

The chain combines TRBV6-1 with TRBJ1-5; D remains unclear. Per germline, CDR1 MNHNS and CDR2 SASEGT. This CDR3 has 14 amino acids. Trimming took 1 base from V and 7 from J, leaving 11 bases between them. Here the CDR3 reads CASSEGGINQPQHF. The CDR3 DNA reads TGTGCCAGCAGTGAAGGCGGCATCAACCAGCCCCAGCATTTT.

This clone was seen a few times. This sequence joins TRBV9 and TRBJ2-4, with 8 bases fitting TRBD2. V lost 0 bases, J lost 1 base, and 6 bases stayed unmatched. CDR3 length: 17 amino acids. The V gene's germline CDR1 is SGDLS and CDR2 YYNGEE. Here the CDR3 reads CASSVEPAGVAKNIQYF. The DNA of the CDR3 is TGTGCCAGCAGCGTAGAGCCAGCGGGAGTTGCCAAAAACATTCAGTACTTC.

This clone came up a few times. This sequence joins TRBV7-8 and TRBJ2-7; no definite D call. The CDR3 is 12 amino acids. From germline, CDR1 is SGHVS and CDR2 FQNEAQ. V was trimmed by 5 bases and J by 6 bases, leaving 11 bases between them. Here the CDR3 DNA reads TGTGCCAGCAGCCCACCCTCAGTCGAGCAGTACTTC. The encoded protein is CASSPPSVEQYF.

The rearrangement uses TRBV4-2 and TRBJ1-2; D might be TRBD1 (5 bases). The length of the CDR3 is 13 residues. Per germline, CDR1 LGHNA and CDR2 YNFKEQ. Trimming left V 1 base short and J 4 bases short, with 7 bases between. The CDR3 DNA reads as TGTGCCAGCAGCCAAGGGACACTCTATGGCTACACCTTC. Translated, it gives CASSQGTLYGYTF.

The sample holds a few counts of this clone. This chain connects TRBV28 to TRBJ2-7; maybe TRBD2 (5 bases). The germline V gene has CDR1 MDHEN and CDR2 SYDVKM. Between the trimmed V and J ends, which lost 7 bases and 2 bases, there was a span of 9 bases. The CDR3 is 12 residues long. For the CDR3, the DNA is TGTGCCAGCAAACTCGGGGCCTACGAGCAGTACTTC. It encodes CASKLGAYEQYF.

The chain combines TRBV15 with TRBJ1-5; TRBD1 matches 8 bases. Germline values: CDR1 LNHNV, CDR2 YYDKDF (reference sequence). The V and J ends lost 3 bases and 2 bases, in that order; junction bases with no gene match: 3. The CDR3 is made up of 15 amino acids. This CDR3 reads CATSRGTGRNQPQHF. The CDR3 DNA reads TGTGCCACCAGCAGGGGGACAGGCCGCAATCAGCCCCAGCATTTT.

The genes are TRBV28 and TRBJ1-5; the D is unclear. This CDR3 spans 14 amino acids. V lost 3 bases and J 11 bases, leaving 17 bases between the germline ends. Germline-derived CDR1 and CDR2 are MDHEN and SYDVKM. CDR3 sequence: CASSFPGSKIAQHF. The CDR3 nucleotides are TGTGCCAGCAGTTTTCCCGGGTCAAAAATAGCCCAGCATTTT.

This chain joins TRBV28 and TRBJ1-2, with 11 bases fitting TRBD1. The CDR3 covers 16 residues. Looked up from germline, CDR1 is MDHEN and CDR2 is SYDVKM. V dropped 6 bases and J dropped 4; count of bases not matched to a gene: 10. The CDR3 bases are TGTGCCAGCAGCGTGGGGGACAGGGGGTCCGTCTATGGCTACACCTTC. Amino acid sequence: CASSVGDRGSVYGYTF.

In its sample, this clone was seen once. The chain is built from TRBV20-1 and TRBJ1-2, with a possible D match to TRBD1 (5 bases). This CDR3 contains 11 residues. In germline, CDR1 is DFQATT, CDR2 SNEGSKA (reference sequence). V was shortened by 6 bases and J by 7 bases, with 12 bases between the two germline ends. The CDR3 DNA reads TGCAGTGCCCTTGAAGGGGTTGGCTACACCTTC. Residues: CSALEGVGYTF.

The gene calls are TRBV28 and TRBJ1-2, with TRBD1 identical over 10 bases. This CDR3 comprises 13 residues. With V trimmed by 6 bases and J by 7 bases, 5 bases remained unmatched. The germline CDR1 and CDR2 sequences are MDHEN and SYDVKM. Here the CDR3 DNA reads TGTGCCAGCAGCACGACAGGGGGCCGTGGCTACACCTTC. Translating gives CASSTTGGRGYTF.

This clone was seen a handful of times. The chain recombines TRBV10-3 with TRBJ2-1; 12 nucleotides line up with TRBD2. The CDR3 is 20 amino acids. With 8 bases clipped from V and 5 bases from J, the junction kept 22 bases outside the gene matches. Germline loops: CDR1 ENHRY, CDR2 SYGVKD. As DNA, the CDR3 is TGTGCCATCTCCCCCGGGCTGGGGGCTGGGACTAGCGGGCAAGACAATGAGCAGTTCTTC. Its translation: CAISPGLGAGTSGQDNEQFF.

The genes are TRBV27 and TRBJ2-2; a weak D match, TRBD2 (6 bases). The CDR3 runs 15 residues. The V gene's germline CDR1 is MNHEY and CDR2 SMNVEV (reference sequence). The V end lost 6 bases, the J end lost 5 bases, and 16 bases lay between the germline ends. CDR3 DNA: TGTGCCAGCAGCGGAGGGTCTAGGTTAACCGGGGAGCTGTTTTTT. Its protein product is CASSGGSRLTGELFF.

The V gene is TRBV10-3, the J gene TRBJ1-3, with D tentatively TRBD1 (6 bases). Trimming pared 5 bases from V and 1 base from J, leaving 9 bases between. This CDR3 is built from 14 residues. Germline assignment: CDR1 ENHRY and CDR2 SYGVKD. For the CDR3, the DNA is TGTGCCATCAGTTTTGACAGGTCTGGAAACACCATATATTTT. Translation gives CAISFDRSGNTIYF.

V usage is TRBV19 and J usage is TRBJ2-5, with TRBD2 matching over 9 bases. Germline V gene lookup returns CDR1 LNHDA and CDR2 SQIVND (reference sequence). V trimming: 2 bases; J trimming: 6 bases; junction bases outside the gene matches: 1. This CDR3 region has 13 residues. The CDR3 region is CASSILAGQTQYF. The CDR3 bases are TGTGCCAGTAGTATACTAGCGGGACAGACCCAGTACTTC.

This clone was seen just once. The rearrangement uses TRBV10-1 and TRBJ1-3; possible D gene TRBD1, 6 bases. Germline V gene lookup returns CDR1 WNHNN and CDR2 SYGVQD (reference sequence). The CDR3 extends over 13 amino acids. Trimming stripped 6 bases from V and 4 bases from J, with 10 bases between. The CDR3 nucleotides read TGCGCCAGCAGCCCCGGACAGGGAAACACCATATATTTT. Translating it yields CASSPGQGNTIYF.